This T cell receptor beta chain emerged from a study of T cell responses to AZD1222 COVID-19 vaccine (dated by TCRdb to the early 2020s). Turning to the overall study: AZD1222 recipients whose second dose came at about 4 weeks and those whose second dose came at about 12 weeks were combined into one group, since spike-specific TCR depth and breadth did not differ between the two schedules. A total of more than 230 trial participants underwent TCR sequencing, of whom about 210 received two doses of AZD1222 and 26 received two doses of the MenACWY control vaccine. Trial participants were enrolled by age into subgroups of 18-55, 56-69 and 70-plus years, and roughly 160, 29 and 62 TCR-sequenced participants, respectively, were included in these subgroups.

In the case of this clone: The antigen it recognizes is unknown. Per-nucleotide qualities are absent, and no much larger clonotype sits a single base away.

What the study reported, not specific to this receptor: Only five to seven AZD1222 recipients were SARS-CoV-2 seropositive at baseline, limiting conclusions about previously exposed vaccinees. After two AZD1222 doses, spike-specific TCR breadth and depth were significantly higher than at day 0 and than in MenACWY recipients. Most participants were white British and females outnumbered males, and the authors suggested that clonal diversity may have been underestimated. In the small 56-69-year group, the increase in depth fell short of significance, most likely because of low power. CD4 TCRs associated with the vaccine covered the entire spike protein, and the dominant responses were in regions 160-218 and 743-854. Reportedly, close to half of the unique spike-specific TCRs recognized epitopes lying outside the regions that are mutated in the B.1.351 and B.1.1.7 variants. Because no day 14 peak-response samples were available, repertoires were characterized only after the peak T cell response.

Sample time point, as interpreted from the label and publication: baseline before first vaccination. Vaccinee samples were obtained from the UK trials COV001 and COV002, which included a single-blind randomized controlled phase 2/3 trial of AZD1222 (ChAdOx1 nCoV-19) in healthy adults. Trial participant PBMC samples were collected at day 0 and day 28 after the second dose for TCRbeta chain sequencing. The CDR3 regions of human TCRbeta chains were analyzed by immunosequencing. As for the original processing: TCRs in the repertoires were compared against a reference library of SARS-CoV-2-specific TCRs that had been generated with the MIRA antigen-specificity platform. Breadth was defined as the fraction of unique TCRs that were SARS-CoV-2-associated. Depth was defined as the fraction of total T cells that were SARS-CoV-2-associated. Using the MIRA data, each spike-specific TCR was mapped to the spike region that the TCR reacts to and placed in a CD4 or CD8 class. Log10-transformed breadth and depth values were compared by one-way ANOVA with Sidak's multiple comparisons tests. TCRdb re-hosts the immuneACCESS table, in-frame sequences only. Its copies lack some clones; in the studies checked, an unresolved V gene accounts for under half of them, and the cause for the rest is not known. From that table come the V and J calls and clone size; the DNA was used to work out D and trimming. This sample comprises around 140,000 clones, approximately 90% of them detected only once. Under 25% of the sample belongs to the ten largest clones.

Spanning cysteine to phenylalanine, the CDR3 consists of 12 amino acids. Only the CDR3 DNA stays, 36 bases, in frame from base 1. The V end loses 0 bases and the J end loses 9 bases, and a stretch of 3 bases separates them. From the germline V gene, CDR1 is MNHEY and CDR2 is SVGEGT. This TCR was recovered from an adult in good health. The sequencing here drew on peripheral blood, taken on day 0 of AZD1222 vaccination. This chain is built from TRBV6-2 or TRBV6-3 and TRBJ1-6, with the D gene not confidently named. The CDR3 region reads CASSYSVSPLHF. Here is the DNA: TGTGCCAGCAGTTACTCGGTTTCACCCCTCCACTTT.